Listed below are T cell receptor beta chains from one sample, sequenced in a study of blood T cells in healthy people across ages. Each CDR3 protein is one row after TCRdb ran MiXCR on the 5' RACE reads. The sample has approximately 850,000 distinct CDR3 sequences, roughly 64% seen once. Sample: blood. The receptor set was obtained from a young man in good health. The CDR3 runs from the conserved cysteine through the conserved F or W. A D gene is named only where the DNA matches it firmly. Part of the rows lack a size; the others show once, few, many or a class for expanded clones.

CDR3: CVSSQAQGSSAYEQYF
DNA: TGTGTCAGCAGCCAGGCACAGGGATCGTCGGCCTACGAGCAGTACTTC
J: TRBJ2-7
length: 16
size: .
D: .
V: TRBV4-2

CDR3: CSARPDVSRGYTF
DNA: TGCAGCGCCCGGCCGGATGTTTCCAGGGGCTACACCTTC
J: TRBJ1-2
length: 13
size: few
D: .
V: TRBV29-1

CDR3: CAISDAGGLREQYF
DNA: TGTGCCATCAGTGACGCGGGCGGACTGCGTGAGCAGTACTTC
J: TRBJ2-7
length: 14
size: .
D: .
V: TRBV10-3

CDR3: CASSEARQTHAKNIQYF
DNA: TGTGCCAGCAGTGAAGCGAGACAGACTCACGCCAAAAACATTCAGTACTTC
J: TRBJ2-4
length: 17
size: few
D: .
V: TRBV6-1

CDR3: CASRDDRAEADTQYF
DNA: TGCGCCAGCAGAGACGACAGGGCTGAGGCAGATACGCAGTATTTT
J: TRBJ2-3
length: 15
size: .
D: TRBD1
V: TRBV10-1

CDR3: CSARNEEYEQYF
DNA: TGCAGCGCCCGCAACGAAGAATACGAGCAGTACTTC
J: TRBJ2-7
length: 12
size: .
D: .
V: TRBV29-1

CDR3: CASSPFGLPNEQFF
DNA: TGTGCCAGCAGCCCCTTTGGACTACCCAATGAGCAGTTCTTC
J: TRBJ2-1
length: 14
size: few
D: .
V: TRBV12-3/TRBV12-4

CDR3: CSARDNSGSSYNEQFF
DNA: TGCAGTGCTAGAGACAATAGCGGGAGCTCCTACAATGAGCAGTTCTTC
J: TRBJ2-1
length: 16
size: .
D: TRBD2
V: TRBV20-1

CDR3: CSVETGRVNIQYF
DNA: TGCAGCGTTGAAACGGGACGGGTAAACATTCAGTACTTC
J: TRBJ2-4
length: 13
size: .
D: .
V: TRBV29-1

CDR3: CASSPRQVNYYGYTF
DNA: TGTGCCAGCAGCCCACGACAGGTTAATTACTATGGCTACACCTTC
J: TRBJ1-2
length: 15
size: .
D: .
V: TRBV3-1

CDR3: CSVDPSGPTDTQYF
DNA: TGCAGCGTGGACCCGAGCGGACCCACAGATACGCAGTATTTT
J: TRBJ2-3
length: 14
size: few
D: .
V: TRBV29-1

CDR3: CASGASSEQFF
DNA: TGTGCCAGCGGAGCTAGTTCTGAGCAGTTCTTC
J: TRBJ2-1
length: 11
size: .
D: .
V: TRBV10-3

CDR3: CASSFRGGGDTEYF
DNA: TGTGCCAGCAGTTTCAGGGGGGGCGGAGATACGGAATATTTT
J: TRBJ2-3
length: 14
size: .
D: .
V: TRBV12-3/TRBV12-4

CDR3: CASSQGQGSGNEQFF
DNA: TGTGCCAGCAGCCAAGGACAGGGGTCTGGGAATGAGCAGTTCTTC
J: TRBJ2-1
length: 15
size: .
D: TRBD1
V: TRBV3-1

CDR3: CASSNTDRKETQYF
DNA: TGTGCCAGCAGCAATACCGACAGGAAAGAGACCCAGTACTTC
J: TRBJ2-5
length: 14
size: many
D: .
V: TRBV11-1

CDR3: CASSLGIAGGNEQYF
DNA: TGTGCCAGCAGCTTAGGGATAGCGGGAGGGAACGAGCAGTACTTC
J: TRBJ2-7
length: 15
size: .
D: TRBD2
V: TRBV7-2